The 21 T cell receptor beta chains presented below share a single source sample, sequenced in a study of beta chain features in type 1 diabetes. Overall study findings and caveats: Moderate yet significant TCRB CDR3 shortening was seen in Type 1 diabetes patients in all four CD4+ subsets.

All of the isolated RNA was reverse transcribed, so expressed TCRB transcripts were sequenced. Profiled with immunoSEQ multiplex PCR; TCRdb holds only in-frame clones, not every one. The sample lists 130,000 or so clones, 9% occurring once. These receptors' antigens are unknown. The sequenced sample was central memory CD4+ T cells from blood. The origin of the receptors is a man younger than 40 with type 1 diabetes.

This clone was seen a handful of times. CDR3 DNA sequence: TGTGCCAGCAGGGCTTTTAGCGGGGGGAAAACAGATACGCAGTATTTT. Translation gives CASRAFSGGKTDTQYF. V usage is TRBV11-2 and J usage is TRBJ2-3, with 10 bases identical to TRBD2. The V gene end was trimmed by 6 bases and the J gene end by 3 bases; junction bases not matched to a gene: 9. Germline CDR1 and CDR2: SGHAT and FQNNGV. The CDR3 sequence is 16 residues long.

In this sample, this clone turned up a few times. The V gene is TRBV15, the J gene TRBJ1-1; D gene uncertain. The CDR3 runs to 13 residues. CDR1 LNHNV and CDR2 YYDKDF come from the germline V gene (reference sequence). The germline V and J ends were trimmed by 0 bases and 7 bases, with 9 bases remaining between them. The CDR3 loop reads CATSRDHSLEAFF. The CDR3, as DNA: TGTGCCACCAGCAGAGATCACAGCCTTGAAGCTTTCTTT. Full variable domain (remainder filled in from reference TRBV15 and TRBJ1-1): DAMVIQNPRYQVTQFGKPVTLSCSQTLNHNVMYWYQQKSSQAPKLLFHYYDKDFNNEADTPDNFQSRRPNTSFCFLDIRSPGLGDTAMYLCATSRDHSLEAFFGQGTRLTVV.

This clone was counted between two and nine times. CDR3 sequence (DNA): TGTGCCAGCAGTTCACCGGTCTTCTATGGAAACACCATATATTTT. Residues: CASSSPVFYGNTIYF. The chain has TRBV6-5 and TRBJ1-3; unclear D gene. CDR1 and CDR2 from the germline V gene are MNHEY and SVGAGI. The CDR3 length is 15 residues. Trimming left V 4 bases short and J 3 bases short, with 13 bases between.

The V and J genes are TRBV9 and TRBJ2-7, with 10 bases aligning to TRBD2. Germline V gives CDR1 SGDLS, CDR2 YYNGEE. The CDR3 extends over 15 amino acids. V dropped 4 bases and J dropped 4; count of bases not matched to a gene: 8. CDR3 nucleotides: TGTGCCAGCAGCCCTCTGAGTAGCGGGGGGTACGAGCAGTACTTC. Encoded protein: CASSPLSSGGYEQYF.

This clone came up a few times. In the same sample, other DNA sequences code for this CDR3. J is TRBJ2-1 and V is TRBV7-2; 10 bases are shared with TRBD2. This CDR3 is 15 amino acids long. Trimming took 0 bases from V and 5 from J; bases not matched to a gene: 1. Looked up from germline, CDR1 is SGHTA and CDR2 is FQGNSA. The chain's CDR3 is CASSLASGGDNEQFF. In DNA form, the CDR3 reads TGTGCCAGCAGCTTAGCAAGCGGGGGGGACAATGAGCAGTTCTTC.

This chain's CDR3 is CASSLGRRDGNTIYF. The CDR3 DNA reads TGTGCCAGCAGCTTGGGTCGGAGAGACGGAAACACCATATATTTT. V and J are TRBV5-4 and TRBJ1-3; D ambiguous. This CDR3 has 15 residues. The germline V gene has CDR1 SGHNT and CDR2 YYREEE (reference sequence). Trimming removed 0 bases from V and 4 bases from J, with 11 bases in between.

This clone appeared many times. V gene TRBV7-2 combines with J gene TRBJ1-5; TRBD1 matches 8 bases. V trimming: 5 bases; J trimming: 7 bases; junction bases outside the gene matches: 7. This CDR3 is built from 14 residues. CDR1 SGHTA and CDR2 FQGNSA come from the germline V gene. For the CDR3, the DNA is TGTGCCAGCAGCCCAGGGGGCGTCTGGCAGCCCCAGCATTTT. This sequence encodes CASSPGGVWQPQHF.

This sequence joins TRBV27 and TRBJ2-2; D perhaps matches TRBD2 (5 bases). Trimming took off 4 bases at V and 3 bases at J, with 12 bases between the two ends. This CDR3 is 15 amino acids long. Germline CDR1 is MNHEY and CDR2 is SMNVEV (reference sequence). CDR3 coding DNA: TGTGCCAGCAGTTGGAGTAGCGTCTACACCGGGGAGCTGTTTTTT. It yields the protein CASSWSSVYTGELFF.

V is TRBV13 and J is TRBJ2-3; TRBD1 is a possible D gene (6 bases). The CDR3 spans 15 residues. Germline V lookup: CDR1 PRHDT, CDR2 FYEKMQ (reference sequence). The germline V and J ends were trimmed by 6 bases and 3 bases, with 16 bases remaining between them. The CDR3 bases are TGTGCCAGCAGTCCTACAGGGAAGAGTACAGATACGCAGTATTTT. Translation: CASSPTGKSTDTQYF.

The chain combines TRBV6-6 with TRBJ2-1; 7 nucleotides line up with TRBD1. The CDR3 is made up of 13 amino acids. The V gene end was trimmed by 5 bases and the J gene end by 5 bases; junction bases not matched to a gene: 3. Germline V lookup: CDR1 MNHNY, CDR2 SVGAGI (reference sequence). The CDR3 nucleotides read TGTGCCAGCAGTAGGGACAGACACAATGAGCAGTTCTTC. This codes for CASSRDRHNEQFF.

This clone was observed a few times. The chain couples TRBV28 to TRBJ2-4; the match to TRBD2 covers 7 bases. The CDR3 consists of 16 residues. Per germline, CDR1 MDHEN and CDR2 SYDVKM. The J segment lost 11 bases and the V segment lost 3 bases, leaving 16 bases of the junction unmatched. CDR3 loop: CASSFGASLAGEVQYF. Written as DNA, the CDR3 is TGTGCCAGCAGTTTTGGTGCCTCCCTTGCGGGAGAAGTTCAGTACTTC. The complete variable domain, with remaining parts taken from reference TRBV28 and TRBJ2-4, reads DVKVTQSSRYLVKRTGEKVFLECVQDMDHENMFWYRQDPGLGLRLIYFSYDVKMKEKGDIPEGYSVSREKKERFSLILESASTNQTSMYLCASSFGASLAGEVQYFGAGTRLSVL.

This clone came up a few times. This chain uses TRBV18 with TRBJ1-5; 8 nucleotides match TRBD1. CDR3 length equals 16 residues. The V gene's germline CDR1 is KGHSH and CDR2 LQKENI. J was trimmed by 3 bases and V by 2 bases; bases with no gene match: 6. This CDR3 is CASSPTRQGANQPQHF. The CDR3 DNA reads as TGTGCCAGCTCACCAACTAGGCAGGGGGCCAATCAGCCCCAGCATTTT.

The CDR3 here is CASSVGRGLSTDTQYF. The CDR3 DNA follows: TGTGCCAGCAGCGTAGGGCGGGGACTTAGCACAGATACGCAGTATTTT. The genes are TRBV9 and TRBJ2-3; D may be TRBD2 (6 bases). Looked up from germline, CDR1 is SGDLS and CDR2 is YYNGEE. The CDR3 has 16 residues. V shed 0 bases and J shed 0 bases, with 11 bases lying between them. The variable domain in full, with the rest retrieved from reference TRBV9 and TRBJ2-3, is DSGVTQTPKHLITATGQRVTLRCSPRSGDLSVYWYQQSLDQGLQFLIQYYNGEERAKGNILERFSAQQFPDLHSELNLSSLELGDSALYFCASSVGRGLSTDTQYFGPGTRLTVL.

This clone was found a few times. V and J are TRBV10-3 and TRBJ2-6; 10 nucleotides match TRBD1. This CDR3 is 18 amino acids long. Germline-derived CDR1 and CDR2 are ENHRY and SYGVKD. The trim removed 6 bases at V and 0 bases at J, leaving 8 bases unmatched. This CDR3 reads CAISGDRGPPSGANVLTF. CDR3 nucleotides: TGTGCCATCAGCGGGGACAGGGGTCCCCCCTCTGGGGCCAACGTCCTGACTTTC.

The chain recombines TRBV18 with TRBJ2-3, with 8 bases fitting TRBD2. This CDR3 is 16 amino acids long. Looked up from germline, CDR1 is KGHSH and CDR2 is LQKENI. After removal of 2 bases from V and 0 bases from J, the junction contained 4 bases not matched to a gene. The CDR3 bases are TGTGCCAGCTCACCAAACCAGCGGGGGAGCACAGATACGCAGTATTTT. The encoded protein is CASSPNQRGSTDTQYF. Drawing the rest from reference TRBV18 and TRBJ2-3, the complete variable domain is NAGVMQNPRHLVRRRGQEARLRCSPMKGHSHVYWYRQLPEEGLKFMVYLQKENIIDESGMPKERFSAEFPKEGPSILRIQQVVRGDSAAYFCASSPNQRGSTDTQYFGPGTRLTVL.

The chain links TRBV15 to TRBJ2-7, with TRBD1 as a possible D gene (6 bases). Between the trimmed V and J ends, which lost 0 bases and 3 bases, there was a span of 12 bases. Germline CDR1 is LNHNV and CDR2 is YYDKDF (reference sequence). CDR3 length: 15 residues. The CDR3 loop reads CATSREVGTRYEQYF. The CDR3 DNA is TGTGCCACCAGCAGAGAGGTAGGGACACGCTACGAGCAGTACTTC.

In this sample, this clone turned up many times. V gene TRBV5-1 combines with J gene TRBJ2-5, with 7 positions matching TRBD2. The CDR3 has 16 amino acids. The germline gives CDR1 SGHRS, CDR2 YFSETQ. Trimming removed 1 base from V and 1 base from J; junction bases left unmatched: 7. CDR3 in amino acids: CASSLSPSGAQETQYF. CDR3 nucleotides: TGCGCCAGCAGCTTGTCACCCAGCGGGGCCCAAGAGACCCAGTACTTC.

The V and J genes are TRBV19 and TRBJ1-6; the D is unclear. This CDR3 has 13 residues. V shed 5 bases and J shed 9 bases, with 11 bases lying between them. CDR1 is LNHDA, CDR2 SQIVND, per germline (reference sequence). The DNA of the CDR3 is TGTGCCAGTAGTCTTGATTCGGGTTCACCCCTCCACTTT. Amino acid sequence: CASSLDSGSPLHF.

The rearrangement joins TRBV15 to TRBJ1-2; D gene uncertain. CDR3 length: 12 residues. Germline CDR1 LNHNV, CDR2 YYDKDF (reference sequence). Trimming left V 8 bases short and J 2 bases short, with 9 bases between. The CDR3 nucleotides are TGTGCCACCTCGGGAGGAAACTATGGCTACACCTTC. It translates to CATSGGNYGYTF.

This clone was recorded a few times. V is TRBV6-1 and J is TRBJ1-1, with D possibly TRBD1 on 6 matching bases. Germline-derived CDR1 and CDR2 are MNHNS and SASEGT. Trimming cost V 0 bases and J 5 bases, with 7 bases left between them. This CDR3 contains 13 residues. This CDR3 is CASSEARGTEAFF. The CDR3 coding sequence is TGTGCCAGCAGTGAAGCAAGGGGGACTGAAGCTTTCTTT.

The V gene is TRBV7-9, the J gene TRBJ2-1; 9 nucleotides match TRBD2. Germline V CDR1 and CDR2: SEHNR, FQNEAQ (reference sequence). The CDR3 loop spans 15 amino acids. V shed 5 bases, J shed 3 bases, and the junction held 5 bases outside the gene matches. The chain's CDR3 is CASSASGGYYNEQFF. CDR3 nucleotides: TGTGCCAGCAGCGCCAGCGGGGGGTACTACAATGAGCAGTTCTTC.